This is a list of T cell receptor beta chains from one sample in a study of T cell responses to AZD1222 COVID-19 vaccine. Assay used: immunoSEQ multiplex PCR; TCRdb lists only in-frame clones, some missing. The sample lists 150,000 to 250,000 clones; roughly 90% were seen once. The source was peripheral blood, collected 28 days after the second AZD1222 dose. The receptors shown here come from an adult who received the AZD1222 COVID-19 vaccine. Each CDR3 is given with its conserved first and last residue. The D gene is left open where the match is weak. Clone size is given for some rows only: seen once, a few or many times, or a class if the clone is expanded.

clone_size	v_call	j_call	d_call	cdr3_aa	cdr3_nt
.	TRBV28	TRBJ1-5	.	CASSFSARGSLQPQHF	TGTGCCAGCAGTTTTTCGGCCAGGGGATCCCTCCAGCCCCAGCATTTT
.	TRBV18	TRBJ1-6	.	CASSPTGHLNSPLHF	TGTGCCAGCTCACCAACGGGACACCTTAATTCACCCCTCCACTTT
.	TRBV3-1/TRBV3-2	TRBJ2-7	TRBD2	CASSQVLSKAAGALYEQYF	TGTGCCAGCAGCCAAGTTCTCTCAAAGGCAGCGGGAGCGCTCTACGAGCAGTACTTC
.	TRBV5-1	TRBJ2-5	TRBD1	CASSTTGVQETQYF	TGCGCCAGCAGCACAACAGGGGTCCAAGAGACCCAGTACTTC
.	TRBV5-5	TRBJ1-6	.	CASSLEWGLISPLHF	TGTGCCAGCAGCTTGGAATGGGGTTTGATATCACCCCTCCACTTT
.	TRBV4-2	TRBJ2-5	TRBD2	CASSQGVSGTQQETQYF	TGTGCCAGCAGCCAAGGGGTTAGCGGGACACAACAAGAGACCCAGTACTTC
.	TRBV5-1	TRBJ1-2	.	CASSLRDMSDGVTF	TGCGCCAGCAGCTTGCGGGACATGTCGGATGGGGTGACCTTC
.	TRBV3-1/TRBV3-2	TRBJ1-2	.	CASSQGPYGYTF	TGTGCCAGCAGCCAAGGTCCCTATGGCTACACCTTC
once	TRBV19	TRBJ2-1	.	CASSDLRGGDYNEQFF	TGTGCCAGTAGCGACCTCAGGGGTGGGGACTACAATGAGCAGTTCTTC
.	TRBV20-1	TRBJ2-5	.	CSAGGDATQYF	TGCAGTGCAGGCGGGGACGCGACCCAGTACTTC
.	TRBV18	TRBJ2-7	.	CASSWGGRIGEQYF	TGTGCCAGCTCTTGGGGGGGGCGCATCGGCGAGCAGTACTTC
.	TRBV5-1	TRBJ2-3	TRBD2	CASSPGSGTPGTDTQYF	TGCGCCAGCAGCCCCGGTAGCGGGACTCCGGGGACAGATACGCAGTATTTT
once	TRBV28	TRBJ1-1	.	CASRLRDTEAFF	TGTGCCAGCAGACTCCGGGACACTGAAGCTTTCTTT
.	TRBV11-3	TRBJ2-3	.	CASSSRGSDTQYF	TGTGCCAGCAGCTCCAGAGGGTCAGATACGCAGTATTTT
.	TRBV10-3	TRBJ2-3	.	CAIRGGPGGPDTQYF	TGTGCCATCAGGGGGGGCCCAGGAGGGCCAGATACGCAGTATTTT
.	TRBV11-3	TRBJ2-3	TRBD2	CASSLGQREVRDTQYF	TGTGCCAGCAGCTTGGGCCAGCGGGAGGTACGGGATACGCAGTATTTT
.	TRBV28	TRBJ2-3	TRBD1	CASSLGTATDTQYF	TGTGCCAGCAGTCTGGGGACAGCCACAGATACGCAGTATTTT
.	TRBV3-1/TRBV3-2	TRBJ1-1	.	CASSHGGKTEAFF	TGTGCCAGCAGCCACGGAGGGAAAACTGAAGCTTTCTTT
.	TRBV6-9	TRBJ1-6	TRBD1	CASSSQGGNSPLHF	TGTGCCAGCAGTTCACAGGGGGGTAATTCACCCCTCCACTTT
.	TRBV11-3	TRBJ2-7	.	CASSLVGAEQYF	TGTGCCAGCAGCTTAGTAGGGGCCGAGCAGTACTTC
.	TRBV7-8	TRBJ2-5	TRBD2	CASSLILASTETQYF	TGTGCCAGCAGCTTAATACTAGCGAGTACGGAGACCCAGTACTTC
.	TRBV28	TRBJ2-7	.	CASSLLEEQYF	TGTGCCAGCAGTTTACTGGAGGAGCAGTACTTC
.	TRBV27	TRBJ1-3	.	CASRAGVGLDGIFGNTIYF	TGTGCCAGCAGAGCAGGCGTCGGGCTGGACGGTATCTTTGGAAACACCATATATTTT
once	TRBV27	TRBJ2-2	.	CASSSRGGELFF	TGTGCCAGCAGTTCTCGGGGCGGGGAGCTGTTTTTT
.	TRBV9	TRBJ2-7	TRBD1	CASSVLGTEMQYF	TGTGCCAGCAGCGTGCTCGGGACAGAAATGCAGTACTTC
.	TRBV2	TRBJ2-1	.	CASLGVNEQFF	TGTGCCAGTCTGGGGGTCAATGAGCAGTTCTTC